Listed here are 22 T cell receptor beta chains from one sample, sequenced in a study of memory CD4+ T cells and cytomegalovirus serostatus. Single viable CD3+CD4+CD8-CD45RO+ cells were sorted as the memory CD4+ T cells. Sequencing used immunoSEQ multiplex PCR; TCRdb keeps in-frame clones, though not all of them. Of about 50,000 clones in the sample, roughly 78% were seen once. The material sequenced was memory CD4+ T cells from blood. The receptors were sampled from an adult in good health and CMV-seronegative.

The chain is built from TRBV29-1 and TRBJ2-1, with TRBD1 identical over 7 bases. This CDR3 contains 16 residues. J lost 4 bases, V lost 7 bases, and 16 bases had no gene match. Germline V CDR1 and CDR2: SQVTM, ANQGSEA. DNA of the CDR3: TGCAGCGCACCGTCATCAAAGGGGGCCACTTACAATGAGCAGTTCTTC. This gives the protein CSAPSSKGATYNEQFF.

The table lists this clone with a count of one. CDR3 region: CASSGTGTEFF. The CDR3 DNA is TGTGCCAGCAGTGGAACCGGGACTGAATTCTTC. The rearrangement uses TRBV6-1 and TRBJ2-1, with a weak D call TRBD2 (6 bases). Germline V gives CDR1 MNHNS, CDR2 SASEGT. CDR3 length equals 11 residues. V lost 4 bases to trimming and J lost 16 bases, with 14 bases between them.

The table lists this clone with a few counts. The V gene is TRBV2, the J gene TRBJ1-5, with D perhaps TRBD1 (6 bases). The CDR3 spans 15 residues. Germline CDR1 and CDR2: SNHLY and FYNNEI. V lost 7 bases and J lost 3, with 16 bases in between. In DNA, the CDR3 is TGTGCCAGCACCAAGGGGGAAGGGAACAATCAGCCCCAGCATTTT. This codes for CASTKGEGNNQPQHF.

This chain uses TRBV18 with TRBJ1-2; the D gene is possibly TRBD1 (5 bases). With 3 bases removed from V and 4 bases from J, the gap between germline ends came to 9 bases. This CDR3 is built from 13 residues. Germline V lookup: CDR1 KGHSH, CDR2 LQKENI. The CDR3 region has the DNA TGTGCCAGCTCACCCGGGACGATCTATGGCTACACCTTC. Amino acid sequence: CASSPGTIYGYTF.

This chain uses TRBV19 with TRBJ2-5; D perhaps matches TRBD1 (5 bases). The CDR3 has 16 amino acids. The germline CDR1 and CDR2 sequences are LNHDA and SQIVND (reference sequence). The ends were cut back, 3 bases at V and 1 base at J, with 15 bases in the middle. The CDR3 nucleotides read TGTGCCAGTAGTATCGGGCTTCGTAGGGGCCAAGAGACCCAGTACTTC. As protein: CASSIGLRRGQETQYF. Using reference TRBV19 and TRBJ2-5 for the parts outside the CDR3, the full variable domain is DGGITQSPKYLFRKEGQNVTLSCEQNLNHDAMYWYRQDPGQGLRLIYYSQIVNDFQKGDIAEGYSVSREKKESFPLTVTSAQKNPTAFYLCASSIGLRRGQETQYFGPGTRLLVL.

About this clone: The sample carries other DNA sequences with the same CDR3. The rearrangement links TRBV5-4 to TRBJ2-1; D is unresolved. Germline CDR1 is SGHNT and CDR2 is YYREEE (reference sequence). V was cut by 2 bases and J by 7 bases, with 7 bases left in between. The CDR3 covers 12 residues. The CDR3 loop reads CASSLTGNEQFF. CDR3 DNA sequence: TGTGCCAGCAGCTTAACCGGAAATGAGCAGTTCTTC.

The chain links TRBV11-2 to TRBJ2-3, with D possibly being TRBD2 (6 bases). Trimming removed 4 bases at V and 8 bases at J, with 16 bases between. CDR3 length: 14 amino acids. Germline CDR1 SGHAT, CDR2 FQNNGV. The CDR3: CASSSARLVGTQYF. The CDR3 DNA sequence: TGTGCCAGCAGCTCAGCGAGACTAGTCGGTACGCAGTATTTT.

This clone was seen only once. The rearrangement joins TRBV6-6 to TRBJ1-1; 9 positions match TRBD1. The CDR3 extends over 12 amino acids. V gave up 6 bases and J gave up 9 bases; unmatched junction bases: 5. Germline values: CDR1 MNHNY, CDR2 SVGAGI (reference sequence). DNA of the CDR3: TGTGCCAGCAGGTCCGGGACAGGGAAAGCTTTCTTT. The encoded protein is CASRSGTGKAFF.

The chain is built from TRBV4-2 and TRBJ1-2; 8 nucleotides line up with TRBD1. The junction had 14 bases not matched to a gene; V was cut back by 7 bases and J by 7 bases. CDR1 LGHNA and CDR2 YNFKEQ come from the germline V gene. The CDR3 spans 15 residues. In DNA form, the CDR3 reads TGTGCCAGCACCACCTCCCGTCAGGGGGCTCGTGGCTACACCTTC. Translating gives CASTTSRQGARGYTF.

CDR3 region: CASSLPLGSGYF. CDR3 DNA sequence: TGTGCCAGCAGTTTACCTTTGGGTAGCGGGTACTTC. The chain uses TRBV6-1 and TRBJ2-7, with D maybe TRBD2 (6 bases). Germline V gene lookup returns CDR1 MNHNS and CDR2 SASEGT. Between the trimmed V and J ends, which lost 5 bases and 12 bases, there was a span of 17 bases. This CDR3 region has 12 residues.

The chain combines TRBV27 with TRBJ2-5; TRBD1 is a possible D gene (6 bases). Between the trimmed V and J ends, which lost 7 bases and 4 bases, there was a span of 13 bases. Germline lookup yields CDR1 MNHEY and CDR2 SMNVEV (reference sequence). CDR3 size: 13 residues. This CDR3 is CASMTGGLETQYF. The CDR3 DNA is TGTGCCAGCATGACAGGCGGTTTAGAGACCCAGTACTTC.

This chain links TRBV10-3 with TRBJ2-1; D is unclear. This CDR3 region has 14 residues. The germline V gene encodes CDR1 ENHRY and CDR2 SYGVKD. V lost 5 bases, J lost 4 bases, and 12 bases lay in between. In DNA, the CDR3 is TGTGCCATCAGTCAAGGGTTGGGGTACAATGAGCAGTTCTTC. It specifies CAISQGLGYNEQFF.

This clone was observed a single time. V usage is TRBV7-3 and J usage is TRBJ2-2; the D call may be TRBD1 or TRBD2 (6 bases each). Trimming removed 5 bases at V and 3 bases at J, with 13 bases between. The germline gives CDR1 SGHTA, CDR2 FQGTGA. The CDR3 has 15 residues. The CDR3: CASSPTGADTGELFF. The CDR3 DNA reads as TGTGCCAGCAGCCCTACGGGGGCGGACACCGGGGAGCTGTTTTTT.

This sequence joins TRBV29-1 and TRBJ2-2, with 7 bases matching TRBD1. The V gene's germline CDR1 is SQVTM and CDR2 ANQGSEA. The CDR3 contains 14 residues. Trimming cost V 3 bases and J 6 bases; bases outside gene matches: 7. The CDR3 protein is CSVEVRGTAGELFF. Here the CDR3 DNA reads TGCAGCGTTGAGGTCAGGGGGACGGCCGGGGAGCTGTTTTTT.

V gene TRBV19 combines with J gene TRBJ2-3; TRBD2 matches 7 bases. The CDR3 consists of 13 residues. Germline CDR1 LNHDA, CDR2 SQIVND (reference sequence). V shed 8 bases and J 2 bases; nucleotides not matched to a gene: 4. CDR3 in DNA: TGTGCCAGTGCTAGCGGATTCACAGATACGCAGTATTTT. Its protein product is CASASGFTDTQYF.

The CDR3 sequence: CASSLDGSYNEQFF. The CDR3 nucleotides read TGTGCCAGCAGCTTAGATGGTTCCTACAATGAGCAGTTCTTC. The chain has TRBV7-9 and TRBJ2-1; D is undetermined. This CDR3 spans 14 amino acids. Germline V gives CDR1 SEHNR, CDR2 FQNEAQ (reference sequence). The V end was cut by 1 base, the J end by 1 base, with 5 bases between.

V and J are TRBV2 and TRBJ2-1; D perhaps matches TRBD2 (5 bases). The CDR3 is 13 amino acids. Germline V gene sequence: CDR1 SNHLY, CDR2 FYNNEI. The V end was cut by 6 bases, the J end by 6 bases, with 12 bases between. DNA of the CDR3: TGTGCCAGCAGGTTCGGGATCTCCAATGAGCAGTTCTTC. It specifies CASRFGISNEQFF. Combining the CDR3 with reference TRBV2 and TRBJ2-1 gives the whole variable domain EPEVTQTPSHQVTQMGQEVILRCVPISNHLYFYWYRQILGQKVEFLVSFYNNEISEKSEIFDDQFSVERPDGSNFTLKIRSTKLEDSAMYFCASRFGISNEQFFGPGTRLTVL.

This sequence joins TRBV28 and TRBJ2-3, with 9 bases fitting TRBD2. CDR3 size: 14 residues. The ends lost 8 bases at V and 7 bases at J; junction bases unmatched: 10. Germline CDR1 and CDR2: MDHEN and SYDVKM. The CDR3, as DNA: TGTGCCAGCGAAAGCGTAGCGGGAGTCTATACGCAGTATTTT. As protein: CASESVAGVYTQYF.

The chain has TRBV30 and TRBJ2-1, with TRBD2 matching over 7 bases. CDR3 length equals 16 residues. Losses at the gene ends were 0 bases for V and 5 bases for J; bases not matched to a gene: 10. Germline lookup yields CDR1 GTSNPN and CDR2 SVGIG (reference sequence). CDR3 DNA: TGTGCCTGGAGTGTTAATTACGGCCTAGCGGACAATGAGCAGTTCTTC. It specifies CAWSVNYGLADNEQFF.

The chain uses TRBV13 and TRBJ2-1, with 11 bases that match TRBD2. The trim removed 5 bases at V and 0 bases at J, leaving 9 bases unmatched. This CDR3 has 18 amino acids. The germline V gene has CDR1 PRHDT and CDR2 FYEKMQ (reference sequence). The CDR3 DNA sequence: TGTGCCAGCAGCGGAACGACTAGCGGGATATTCTCCTACAATGAGCAGTTCTTC. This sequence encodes CASSGTTSGIFSYNEQFF.

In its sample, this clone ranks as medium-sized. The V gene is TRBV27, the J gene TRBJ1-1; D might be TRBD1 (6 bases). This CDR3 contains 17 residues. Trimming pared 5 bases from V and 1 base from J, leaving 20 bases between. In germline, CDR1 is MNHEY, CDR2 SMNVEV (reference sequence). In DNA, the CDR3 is TGTGCCAGCAGTCCCCTCGGGCAGGGGACTAGGAACACTGAAGCTTTCTTT. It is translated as CASSPLGQGTRNTEAFF.

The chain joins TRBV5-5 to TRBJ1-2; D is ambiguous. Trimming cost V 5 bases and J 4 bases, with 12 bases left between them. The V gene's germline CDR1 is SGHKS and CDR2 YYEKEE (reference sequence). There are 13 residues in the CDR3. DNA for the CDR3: TGTGCCAGCAGTCATACCAGAATCTATGGCTACACCTTC. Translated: CASSHTRIYGYTF. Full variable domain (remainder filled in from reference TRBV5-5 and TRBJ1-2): DAGVTQSPTHLIKTRGQQVTLRCSPISGHKSVSWYQQVLGQGPQFIFQYYEKEERGRGNFPDRFSARQFPNYSSELNVNALLLGDSALYLCASSHTRIYGYTFGSGTRLTVV.